The entry below gives a single T cell receptor beta chain sequence along with its context. Its antigen is unidentified. This record belongs to a study of shared clonotypes between healthy human individuals. This table comes from immunoSEQ multiplex PCR, and its TCRdb copy is limited to in-frame clones, with some not included. The table shows 550,000 to 700,000 clones, with around 73% occurring only once. The germline gives CDR1 MDHEN, CDR2 SYDVKM. Trimming stripped 3 bases from V and 8 bases from J, with 23 bases between. CDR3 length equals 16 residues. It was into CD45RA+ naive and CD45RA-negative memory subsets that the CD4+ cells were split. General observations from the study: For sorted subsets, rarefaction showed incomplete sequencing despite large depth. When naive CD4 clonotypes were compared across a few donors, approximately 4.9% were shared.

Sequencing was carried out using memory CD4+ T cells sorted from blood. Subset: CD45RA-negative fraction. The V call is TRBV28, the J call TRBJ2-7; D is perhaps TRBD1 or TRBD2 (5 bases each). The source is a woman aged 25 to 39 in good health. The CDR3 DNA follows: TGTGCCAGCAGTTTTCCCCCGGGACGGCTGTCTGAGCAGCAGTACTTC. Its protein product is CASSFPPGRLSEQQYF. The whole variable domain, remainder taken from reference TRBV28 and TRBJ2-7, is DVKVTQSSRYLVKRTGEKVFLECVQDMDHENMFWYRQDPGLGLRLIYFSYDVKMKEKGDIPEGYSVSREKKERFSLILESASTNQTSMYLCASSFPPGRLSEQQYFGPGTRLTVT.